Listed below are T cell receptor beta chains from one sample, sequenced in a study of T cell repertoires in cytomegalovirus infection. TCRdb called the reads again in MiXCR, with one record for every CDR3 protein. The data contain about 490,000 distinct CDR3 sequences, approximately 10% of them singletons. The sequenced sample consisted of PBMCs. These receptors originate from a human donor in good health (CMV status not recorded). Some clones in this sample may be carry-over from other donors' samples. Both conserved end residues are part of each CDR3. Each record gives: J gene, V gene, CDR3 length, CDR3 protein.

J gene: TRBJ1-3
V gene: TRBV7-2
CDR3 length: 14
CDR3 protein: CASSAGLSGNTIYF

J gene: TRBJ1-6
V gene: TRBV7-9
CDR3 length: 17
CDR3 protein: CASSQRDRSSYNSPLHF

J gene: TRBJ2-1
V gene: TRBV2
CDR3 length: 11
CDR3 protein: CASSFDREPFF

J gene: TRBJ1-1
V gene: TRBV19
CDR3 length: 15
CDR3 protein: CASRVSGHLNTEAFF

J gene: TRBJ1-5
V gene: TRBV28
CDR3 length: 15
CDR3 protein: CASSFGLHSNQPQHF

J gene: TRBJ1-2
V gene: TRBV11-2
CDR3 length: 15
CDR3 protein: CASSAPSNLRSGYTF

J gene: TRBJ1-4
V gene: TRBV12-3/TRBV12-4
CDR3 length: 16
CDR3 protein: CASSYSGWGHDEKLFF

J gene: TRBJ1-1
V gene: TRBV10-3
CDR3 length: 14
CDR3 protein: CAIGGDTMNTEAFF

J gene: TRBJ2-6
V gene: TRBV19
CDR3 length: 12
CDR3 protein: CADHRGDDVLTF

J gene: TRBJ1-6
V gene: TRBV7-9
CDR3 length: 15
CDR3 protein: CASSLFLRGDSPLHF

J gene: TRBJ2-2
V gene: TRBV19
CDR3 length: 14
CDR3 protein: CASTGTGGTGELFF

J gene: TRBJ1-1
V gene: TRBV7-9
CDR3 length: 14
CDR3 protein: CASSLGGGDTEAFF

J gene: TRBJ1-5
V gene: TRBV18
CDR3 length: 16
CDR3 protein: CASSYTGGMESQPQHF

J gene: TRBJ1-2
V gene: TRBV10-3
CDR3 length: 15
CDR3 protein: CAISEETGGQDGYTF

J gene: TRBJ2-7
V gene: TRBV3-1
CDR3 length: 15
CDR3 protein: CASSQALAGGVEQYF

J gene: TRBJ1-2
V gene: TRBV20-1
CDR3 length: 13
CDR3 protein: CSARDKSLYGYTF

J gene: TRBJ2-7
V gene: TRBV19
CDR3 length: 14
CDR3 protein: CASSPPGQAGEQYF

J gene: TRBJ1-5
V gene: TRBV19
CDR3 length: 16
CDR3 protein: CASKGGSGTSNQPQHF